This TCR beta chain was documented in a study of blood T cell repertoires in COVID-19. Study at large: The samples span acute and convalescent COVID-19 from the United States, Italy and Spain.

Germline CDR1 MNHNS, CDR2 SASEGT. With 1 base removed from V and 2 bases from J, the gap between germline ends came to 9 bases. This CDR3 comprises 15 residues. This clone came up once. Authors' processing steps: Amplification from reference gene primers served as the basis for estimated nucleated cell counts. Some clones are missing from TCRdb's copy, which holds only in-frame ones; the method was immunoSEQ multiplex PCR. The V and J calls and the clone size are those of that table, but D and trimming were determined from the DNA. The sample holds fewer than 65,000 clones; about nine tenths are singletons and the top ten take around 1.6%.

The V and J genes are TRBV6-1 and TRBJ1-5, with D maybe TRBD1 (6 bases). This TCR came from a man in his sixties with acute or convalescent COVID-19. The sequenced material came from peripheral blood. CDR3 sequence: CASSEEGHRNQPQHF. CDR3 in DNA: TGTGCCAGCAGTGAAGAGGGACATCGCAATCAGCCCCAGCATTTT.